This TCR beta chain was sequenced during a study of T-cell memory formation after mild COVID-19. About the study: Largely, TCR clusters stayed within a single donor.

Each CDR3 protein gets one entry after TCRdb re-called the 5' RACE reads with MiXCR. This table has around 100,000 distinct CDR3 sequences, around 10% appearing once. Notes on the study in general: The study found contracting CD4+ clones mainly in CM and EM and contracting CD8+ clones in EMRA. Some SARS-CoV-2-responding clones were already detected in memory before infection.

V gave up 4 bases and J gave up 4 bases, with 6 bases separating them. The CDR3 contains 12 residues. The germline CDR1 and CDR2 sequences are MNHEY and SMNVEV (reference sequence). Many counts were recorded for this clonotype. The antigen remains unidentified. The chain carries TRBV27 and TRBJ2-3; D call uncertain. The sequence derives from a man aged 18 to 29 who had mild COVID-19 (a few samples of this study predate the infection). Cell type and time point are not known. Sequencing was carried out using PBMCs or a T cell subset sorted from them (not recorded which). CDR3 in amino acids: CASSSDSDTQYF. In nucleotides, the CDR3 is TGTGCCAGCAGTTCTGATTCAGATACGCAGTATTTT.